Detailed here is one T cell receptor beta chain. The CDR3 is made up of 14 amino acids. Germline CDR1 reads SEHNR; CDR2 reads FQNEAQ (reference sequence). Researchers generated cDNA in eight separate reactions per sample. Reanalyzing the 5' RACE reads, TCRdb keeps one entry per CDR3 protein, without DNA. The sample includes 150,000 to 200,000 distinct CDR3 sequences. These data belong to a study of monozygotic twins with inflammatory bowel disease. Sequences were obtained from blood. V gene TRBV7-9 combines with J gene TRBJ2-3. The receptor was isolated from a human donor with ulcerative colitis or Crohn's disease, or a healthy co-twin of an affected twin (not recorded which). CDR3 sequence reads: CASTMESGADTQYF.